This T cell receptor (beta chain) was recorded in a study of T-cell reconstitution after alpha-beta-depleted transplantation in children. This clonotype was counted between two and nine times. During its preparation, the TCRbeta library received unique molecular identifiers. Via MiXCR, TCRdb re-called the PCR reads, giving one row per CDR3 protein. The sample carries around 400,000 distinct CDR3 sequences, roughly a tenth recorded once. Sample: PBMCs from the stem cell graft donor, taken from the stem cell graft. The TCR comes from a human donor who donated a stem cell graft to a child with acute myeloid leukemia.

CDR3 sequence: CASSQPGQGRDCYTF. The DNA of the CDR3 is TGCGCCAGCAGCCAGCCCGGACAGGGGAGGGATTGCTACACCTTC. The chain employs TRBV4-1 and TRBJ1-2, with TRBD1 identical over 9 bases. Germline loops: CDR1 MGHRA, CDR2 YSYEKL. This CDR3 has 15 residues. V shed 3 bases and J 9 bases; nucleotides not matched to a gene: 11.